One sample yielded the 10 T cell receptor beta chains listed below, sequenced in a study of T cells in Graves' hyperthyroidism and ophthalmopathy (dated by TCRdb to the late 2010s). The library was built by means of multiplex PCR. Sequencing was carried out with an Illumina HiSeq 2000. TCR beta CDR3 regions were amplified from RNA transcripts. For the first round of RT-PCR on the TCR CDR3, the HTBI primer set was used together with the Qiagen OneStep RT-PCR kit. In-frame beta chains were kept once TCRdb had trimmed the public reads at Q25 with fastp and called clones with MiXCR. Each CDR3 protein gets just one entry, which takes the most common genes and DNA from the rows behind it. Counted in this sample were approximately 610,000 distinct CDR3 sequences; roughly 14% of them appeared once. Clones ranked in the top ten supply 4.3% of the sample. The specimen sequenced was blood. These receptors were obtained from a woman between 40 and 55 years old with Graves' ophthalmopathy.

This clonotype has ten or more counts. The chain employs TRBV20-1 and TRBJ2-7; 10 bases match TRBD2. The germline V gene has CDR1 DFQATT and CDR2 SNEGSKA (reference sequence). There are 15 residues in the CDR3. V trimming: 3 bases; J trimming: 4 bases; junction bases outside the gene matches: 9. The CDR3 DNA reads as TGCAGTGCTAGCTCCCCTAGCGGGGGCCATTACGAGCAGTACTTC. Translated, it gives CSASSPSGGHYEQYF.

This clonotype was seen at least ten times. DNA for the CDR3: TGTGCCAGCAGCGCCGGGTCAGGAGGTCTAGGTGGCTACACCTTC. Protein sequence: CASSAGSGGLGGYTF. The J gene is TRBJ1-2, the V gene TRBV9; D is uncertain. Germline assignment: CDR1 SGDLS and CDR2 YYNGEE. The V end lost 3 bases, the J end lost 7 bases, and 19 bases lay between the germline ends. The CDR3 is made up of 15 amino acids.

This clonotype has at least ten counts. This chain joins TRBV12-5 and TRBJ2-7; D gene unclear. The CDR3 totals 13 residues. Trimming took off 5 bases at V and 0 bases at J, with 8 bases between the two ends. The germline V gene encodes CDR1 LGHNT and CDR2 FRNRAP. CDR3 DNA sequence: TGTGCTAGTGGTCCACCGAACTCCTACGAGCAGTACTTC. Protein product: CASGPPNSYEQYF.

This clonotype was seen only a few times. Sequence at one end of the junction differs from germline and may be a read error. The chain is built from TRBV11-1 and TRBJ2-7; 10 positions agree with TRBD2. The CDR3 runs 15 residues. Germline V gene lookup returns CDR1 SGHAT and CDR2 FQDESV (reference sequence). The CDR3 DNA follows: TGTGCCGGCAGCCCATCTAGCGGGAGTCGGGACGAGCAGTACTTC. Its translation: CAGSPSSGSRDEQYF. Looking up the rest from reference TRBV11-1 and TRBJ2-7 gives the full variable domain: EAEVAQSPRYKITEKSQAVAFWCDPISGHATLYWYRQILGQGPELLVQFQDESVVDDSQLPKDRFSAERLKGVDSTLKIQPAELGDSAMYLCAGSPSSGSRDEQYFGPGTRLTVT.

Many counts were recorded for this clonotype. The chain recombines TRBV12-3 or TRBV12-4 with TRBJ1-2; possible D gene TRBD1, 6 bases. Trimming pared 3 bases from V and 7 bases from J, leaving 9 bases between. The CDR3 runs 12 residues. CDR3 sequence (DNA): TGTGCCAGCAGTTTGACAGGTGCTGGCTACACCTTC. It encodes CASSLTGAGYTF.

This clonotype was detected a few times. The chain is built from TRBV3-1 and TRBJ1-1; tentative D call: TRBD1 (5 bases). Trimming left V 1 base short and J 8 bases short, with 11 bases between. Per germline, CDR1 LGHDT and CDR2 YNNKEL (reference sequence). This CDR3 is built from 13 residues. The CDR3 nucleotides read TGTGCCAGCAGCCAAGTGGGGCCAACCGAAGCTTTCTTT. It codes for CASSQVGPTEAFF.

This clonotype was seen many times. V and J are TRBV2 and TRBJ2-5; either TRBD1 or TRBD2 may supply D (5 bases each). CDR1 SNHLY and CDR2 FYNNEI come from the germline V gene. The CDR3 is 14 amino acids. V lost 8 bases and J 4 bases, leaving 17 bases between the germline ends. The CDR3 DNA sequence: TGTGCCAGCGAAATAGGACCTGGGGGAGAGACCCAGTACTTC. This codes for CASEIGPGGETQYF.

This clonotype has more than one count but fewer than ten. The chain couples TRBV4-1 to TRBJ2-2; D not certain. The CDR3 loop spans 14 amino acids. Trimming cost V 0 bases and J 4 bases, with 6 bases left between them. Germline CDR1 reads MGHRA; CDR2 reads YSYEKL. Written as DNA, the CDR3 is TGCGCCAGCAGCCAAGAGGGGATCACCGGGGAGCTGTTTTTT. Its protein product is CASSQEGITGELFF.

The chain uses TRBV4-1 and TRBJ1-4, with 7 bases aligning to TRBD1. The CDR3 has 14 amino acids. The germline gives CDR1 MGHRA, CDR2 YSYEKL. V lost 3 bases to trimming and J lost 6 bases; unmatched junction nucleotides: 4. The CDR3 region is CASSHPGQDEKLFF. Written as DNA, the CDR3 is TGCGCCAGCAGCCACCCAGGACAGGATGAAAAACTGTTTTTT.

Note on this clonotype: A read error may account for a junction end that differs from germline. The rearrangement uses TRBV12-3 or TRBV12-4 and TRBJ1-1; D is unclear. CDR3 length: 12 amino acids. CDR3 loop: CASSSSDRSRQF. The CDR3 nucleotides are TGTGCCAGCAGTTCATCGGACCGTTCCAGGCAATTT.